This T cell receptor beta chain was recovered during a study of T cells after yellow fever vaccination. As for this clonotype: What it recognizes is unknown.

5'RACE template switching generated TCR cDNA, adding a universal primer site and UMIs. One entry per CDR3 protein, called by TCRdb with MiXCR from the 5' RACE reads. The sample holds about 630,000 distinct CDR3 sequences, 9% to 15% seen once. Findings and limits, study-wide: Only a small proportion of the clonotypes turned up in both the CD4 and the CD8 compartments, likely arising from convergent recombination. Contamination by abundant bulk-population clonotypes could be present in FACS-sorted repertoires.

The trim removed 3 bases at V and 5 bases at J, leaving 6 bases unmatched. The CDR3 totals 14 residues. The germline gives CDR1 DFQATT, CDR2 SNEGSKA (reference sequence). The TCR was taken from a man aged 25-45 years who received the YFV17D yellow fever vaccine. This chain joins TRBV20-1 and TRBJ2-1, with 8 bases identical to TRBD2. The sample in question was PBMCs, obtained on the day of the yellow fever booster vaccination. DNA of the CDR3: TGCAGTGCTAGCCCGGGAGGGCCGGACAATGAGCAGTTCTTC. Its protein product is CSASPGGPDNEQFF.